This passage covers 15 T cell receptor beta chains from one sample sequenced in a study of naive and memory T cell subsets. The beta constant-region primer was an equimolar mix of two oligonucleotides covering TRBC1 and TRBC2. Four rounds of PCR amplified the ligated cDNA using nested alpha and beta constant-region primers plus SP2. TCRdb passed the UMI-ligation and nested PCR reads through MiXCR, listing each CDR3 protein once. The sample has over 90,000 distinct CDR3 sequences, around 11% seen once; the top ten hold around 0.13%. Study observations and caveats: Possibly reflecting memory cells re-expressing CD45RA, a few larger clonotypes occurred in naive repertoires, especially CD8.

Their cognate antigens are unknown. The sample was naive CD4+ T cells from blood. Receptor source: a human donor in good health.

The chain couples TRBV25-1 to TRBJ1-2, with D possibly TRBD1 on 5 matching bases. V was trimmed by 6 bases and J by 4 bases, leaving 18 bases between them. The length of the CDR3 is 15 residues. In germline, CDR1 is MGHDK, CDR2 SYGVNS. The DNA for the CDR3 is TGTGCCAGCAGACCGGGAGATGGGGGATTCTATGGCTACACCTTC. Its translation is CASRPGDGGFYGYTF.

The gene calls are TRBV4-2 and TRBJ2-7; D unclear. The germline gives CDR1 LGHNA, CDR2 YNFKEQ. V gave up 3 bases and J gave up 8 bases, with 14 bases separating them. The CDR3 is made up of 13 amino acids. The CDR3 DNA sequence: TGTGCCAGCAGCCAGGAACAGCGTAGTCAGCAGTACTTC. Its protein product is CASSQEQRSQQYF.

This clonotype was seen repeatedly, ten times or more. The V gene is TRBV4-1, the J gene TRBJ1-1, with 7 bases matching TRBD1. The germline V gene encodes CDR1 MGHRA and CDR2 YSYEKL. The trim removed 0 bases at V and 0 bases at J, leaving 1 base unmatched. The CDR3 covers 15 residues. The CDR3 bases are TGCGCCAGCAGCCAAGAGACAGGGTTGAACACTGAAGCTTTCTTT. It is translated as CASSQETGLNTEAFF.

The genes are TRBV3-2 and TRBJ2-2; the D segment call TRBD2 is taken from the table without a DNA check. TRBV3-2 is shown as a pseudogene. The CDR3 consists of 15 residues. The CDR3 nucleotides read TGTGCCAGCAGCCAAATTCTAGCGGGAGTCGGGGAGCTGTTTTTT. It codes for CASSQILAGVGELFF.

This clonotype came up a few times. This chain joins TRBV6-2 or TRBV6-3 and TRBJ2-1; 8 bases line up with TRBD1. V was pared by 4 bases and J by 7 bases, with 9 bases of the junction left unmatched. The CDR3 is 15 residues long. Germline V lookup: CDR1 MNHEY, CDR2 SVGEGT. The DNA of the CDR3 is TGTGCCAGCAGTTCTACCGGGACAGGCCTTAATGAGCAGTTCTTC. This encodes CASSSTGTGLNEQFF.

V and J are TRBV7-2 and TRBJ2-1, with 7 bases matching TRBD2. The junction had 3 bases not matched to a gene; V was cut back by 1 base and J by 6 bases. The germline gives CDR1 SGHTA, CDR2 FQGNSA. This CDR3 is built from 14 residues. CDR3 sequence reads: CASSLGGGTNEQFF. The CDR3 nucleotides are TGTGCCAGCAGCTTAGGGGGGGGGACCAATGAGCAGTTCTTC.

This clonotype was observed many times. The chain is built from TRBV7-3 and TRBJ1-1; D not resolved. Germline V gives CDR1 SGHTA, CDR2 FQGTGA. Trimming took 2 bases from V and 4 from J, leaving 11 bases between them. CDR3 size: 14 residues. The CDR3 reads CASSLQYDGTEAFF. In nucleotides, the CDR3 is TGTGCCAGCAGCTTACAATACGACGGCACTGAAGCTTTCTTT.

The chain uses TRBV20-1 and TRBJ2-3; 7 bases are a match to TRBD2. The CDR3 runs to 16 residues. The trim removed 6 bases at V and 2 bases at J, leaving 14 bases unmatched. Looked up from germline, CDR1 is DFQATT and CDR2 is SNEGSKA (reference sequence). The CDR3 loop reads CSAARLAPRDTDTQYF. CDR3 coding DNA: TGCAGTGCCGCCAGACTAGCCCCCAGAGACACAGATACGCAGTATTTT.

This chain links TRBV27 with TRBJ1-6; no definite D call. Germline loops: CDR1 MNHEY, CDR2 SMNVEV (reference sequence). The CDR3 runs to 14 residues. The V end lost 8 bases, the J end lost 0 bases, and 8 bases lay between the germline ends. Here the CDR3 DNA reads TGTGCCAGCTGCATGAGCTCCTATAATTCACCCCTCCACTTT. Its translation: CASCMSSYNSPLHF.

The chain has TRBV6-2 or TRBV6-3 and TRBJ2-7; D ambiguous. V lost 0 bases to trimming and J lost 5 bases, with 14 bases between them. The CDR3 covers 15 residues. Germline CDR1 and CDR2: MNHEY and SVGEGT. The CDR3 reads CASSYSILPLDEQYF. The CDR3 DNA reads TGTGCCAGCAGTTACTCCATTCTCCCTTTGGACGAGCAGTACTTC.

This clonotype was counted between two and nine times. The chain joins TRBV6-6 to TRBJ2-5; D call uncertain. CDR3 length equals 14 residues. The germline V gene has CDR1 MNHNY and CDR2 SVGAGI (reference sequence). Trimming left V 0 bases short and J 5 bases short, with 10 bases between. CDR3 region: CASSYSVLGETQYF. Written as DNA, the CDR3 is TGTGCCAGCAGTTACTCGGTGTTAGGGGAGACCCAGTACTTC.

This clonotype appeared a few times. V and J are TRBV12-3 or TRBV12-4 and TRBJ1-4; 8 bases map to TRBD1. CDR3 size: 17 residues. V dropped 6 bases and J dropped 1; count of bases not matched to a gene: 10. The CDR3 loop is CASRGLRGRLTNEKLFF. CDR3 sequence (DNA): TGTGCCAGCAGGGGCCTCAGGGGGCGGCTAACTAATGAAAAACTGTTTTTT.

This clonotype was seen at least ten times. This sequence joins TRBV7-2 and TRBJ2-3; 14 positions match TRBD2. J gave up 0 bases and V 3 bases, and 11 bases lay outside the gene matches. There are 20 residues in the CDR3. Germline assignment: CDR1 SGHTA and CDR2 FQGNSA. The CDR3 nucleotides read TGTGCCAGCAGCTTTTCACAGAGACTAGCGGGGGGGCGGAGCACAGATACGCAGTATTTT. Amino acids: CASSFSQRLAGGRSTDTQYF.

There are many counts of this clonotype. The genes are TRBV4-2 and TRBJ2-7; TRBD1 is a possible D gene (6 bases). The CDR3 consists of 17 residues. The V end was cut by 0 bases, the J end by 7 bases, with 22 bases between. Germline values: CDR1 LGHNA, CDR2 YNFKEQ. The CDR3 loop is CASSQEDIQGRPGEQYF. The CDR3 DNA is TGTGCCAGCAGCCAAGAAGATATCCAGGGGAGACCGGGAGAGCAGTACTTC.

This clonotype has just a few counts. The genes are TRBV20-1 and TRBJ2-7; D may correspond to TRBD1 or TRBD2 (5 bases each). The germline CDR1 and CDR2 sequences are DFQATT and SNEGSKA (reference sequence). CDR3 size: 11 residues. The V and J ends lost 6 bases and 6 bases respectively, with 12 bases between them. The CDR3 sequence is CSAAGTPEQYF. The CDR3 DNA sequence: TGCAGTGCCGCCGGGACCCCCGAGCAGTACTTC.